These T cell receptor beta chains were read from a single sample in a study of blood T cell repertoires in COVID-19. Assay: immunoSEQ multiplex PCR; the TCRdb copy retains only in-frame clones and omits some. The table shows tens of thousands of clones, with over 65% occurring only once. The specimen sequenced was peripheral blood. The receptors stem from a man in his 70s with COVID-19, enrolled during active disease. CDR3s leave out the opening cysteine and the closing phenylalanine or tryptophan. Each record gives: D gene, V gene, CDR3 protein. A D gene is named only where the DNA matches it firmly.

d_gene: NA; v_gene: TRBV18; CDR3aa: ASSRGSREGEVEAF
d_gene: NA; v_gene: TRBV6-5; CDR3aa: ASSREGGNTEAF
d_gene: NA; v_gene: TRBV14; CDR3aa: ASSPNFYGELF
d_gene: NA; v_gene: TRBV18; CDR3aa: ASSPYQSEGEQF
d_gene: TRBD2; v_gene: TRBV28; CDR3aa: ASTWAGGNEQF
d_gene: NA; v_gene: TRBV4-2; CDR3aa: ASSQDMTGSGNTIY
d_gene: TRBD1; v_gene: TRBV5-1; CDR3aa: ASGSGQGNTGELF
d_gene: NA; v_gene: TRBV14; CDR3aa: ASSLTTNTEAF
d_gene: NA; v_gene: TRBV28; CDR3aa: ASSSGGGTNYGYT
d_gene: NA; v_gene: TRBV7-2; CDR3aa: ASSFSGGPEYEQY
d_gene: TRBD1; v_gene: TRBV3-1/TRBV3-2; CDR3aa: ASSPPGQYQETQY
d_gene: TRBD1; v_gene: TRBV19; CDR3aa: ASRLRDSSYNEQF
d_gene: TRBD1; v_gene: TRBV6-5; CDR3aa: ASSRRGLADTQY
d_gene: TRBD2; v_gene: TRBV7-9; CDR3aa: ASSARLASRYNTGELF
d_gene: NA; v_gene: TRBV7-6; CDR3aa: ASSLRGMNTEAF
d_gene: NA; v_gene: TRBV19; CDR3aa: ASSPKRSRYTEAF
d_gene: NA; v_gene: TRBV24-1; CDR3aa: ATTRDSQFKLFSYEQY
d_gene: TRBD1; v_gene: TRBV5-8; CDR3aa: ASSLMTGALAYEQY
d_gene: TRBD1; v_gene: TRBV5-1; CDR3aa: ASSFIWTGYDTDTQY
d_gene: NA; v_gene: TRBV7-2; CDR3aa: ASSLEQGGYT
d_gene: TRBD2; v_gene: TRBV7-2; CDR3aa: ASSFSPTSGYEQY
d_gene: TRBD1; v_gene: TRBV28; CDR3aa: ASKSLQGTGEQF
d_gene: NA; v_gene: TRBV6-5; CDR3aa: ASSSRGEQY
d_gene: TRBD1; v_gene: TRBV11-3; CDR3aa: ASSARRDRENEQF
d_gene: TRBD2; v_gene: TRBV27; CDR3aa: ASSLSLAGGPGEQF
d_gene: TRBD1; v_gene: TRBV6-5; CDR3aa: ASSYGTGSGELF
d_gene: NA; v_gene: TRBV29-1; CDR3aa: SVVEVAGVNEQY
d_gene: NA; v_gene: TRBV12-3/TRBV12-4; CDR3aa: ASRLVTDTQY
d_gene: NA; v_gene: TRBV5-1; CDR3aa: ASSPRRDSNTGELF
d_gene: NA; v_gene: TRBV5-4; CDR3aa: ASSLRGPNYGYT
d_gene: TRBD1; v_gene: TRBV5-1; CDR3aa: ASSPGQVRLLGYT
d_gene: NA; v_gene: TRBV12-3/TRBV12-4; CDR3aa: ASSLEGPYEQY
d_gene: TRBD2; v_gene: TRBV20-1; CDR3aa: SASSGTSVSYEQY
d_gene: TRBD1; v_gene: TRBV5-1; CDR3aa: ASSPDRGLPYEQY
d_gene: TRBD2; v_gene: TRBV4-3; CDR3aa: ASSQDRTRSGSYYEQY
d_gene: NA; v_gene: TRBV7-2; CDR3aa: ASSLSQGYTGELF
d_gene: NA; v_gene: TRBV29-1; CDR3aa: SVTPLTRNEQY
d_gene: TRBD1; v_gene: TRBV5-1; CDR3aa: ASSSDRGNYGYT
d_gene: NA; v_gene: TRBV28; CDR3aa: ASSSPRVRQSIAKNIQY
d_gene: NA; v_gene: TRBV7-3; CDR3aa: ASSLIGDNSPLH
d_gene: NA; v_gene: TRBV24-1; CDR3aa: ATSESKGGDTEAF
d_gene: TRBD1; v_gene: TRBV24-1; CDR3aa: ATSDSSGTAGNQPQH
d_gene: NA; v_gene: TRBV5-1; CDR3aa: ASSLNTDTQY
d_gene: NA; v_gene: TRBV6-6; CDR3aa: ASSYSSTYAF
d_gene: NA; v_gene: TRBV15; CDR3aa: ATSRDRRERPLAKNIQY